Listed below are T cell receptor beta chains from one sample, sequenced in a study of OX40 agonist ivuxolimab in advanced cancers. The protocol was immunoSEQ multiplex PCR, while the TCRdb copy is restricted to in-frame clones and leaves out a portion. In the table there are just under 65,000 clones, 65% to 85% of which are singletons. The sample in question was CD4+ or CD8+ T cells sorted from blood, obtained in a trial of the OX40 agonist ivuxolimab. These receptors were collected from an adult with an advanced solid tumor such as melanoma, head and neck, liver or kidney cancer. Each CDR3 is given with its conserved first and last residue. Fields, in order: J gene, V gene, D gene, clone size, CDR3 protein, CDR3 DNA. D genes are given only for firm matches. Some rows mark clone size as missing; the rest say once, few, many or name a class of expanded clone.

j_call: TRBJ1-1; v_call: TRBV4-3; d_call: NA; clone_size: NA; cdr3_aa: CASSLLPGSGTEAFF; cdr3_nt: TGCGCCAGCAGCCTACTACCGGGTTCTGGGACTGAAGCTTTCTTT
j_call: TRBJ2-7; v_call: TRBV7-9; d_call: NA; clone_size: NA; cdr3_aa: CASSSRERIGDYEQYF; cdr3_nt: TGTGCCAGCAGCTCCAGGGAGAGGATTGGGGACTACGAGCAGTACTTC
j_call: TRBJ2-5; v_call: TRBV9; d_call: NA; clone_size: NA; cdr3_aa: CASSGGPQETQYF; cdr3_nt: TGTGCCAGCAGTGGGGGACCACAAGAGACCCAGTACTTC
j_call: TRBJ2-3; v_call: TRBV19; d_call: NA; clone_size: NA; cdr3_aa: CASSLRRGGTDTQYF; cdr3_nt: TGTGCCAGTAGTCTCCGCAGGGGGGGTACAGATACGCAGTATTTT
j_call: TRBJ1-1; v_call: TRBV5-4; d_call: NA; clone_size: NA; cdr3_aa: CASSLAQGLNTEAFF; cdr3_nt: TGTGCCAGCAGCTTGGCCCAGGGGTTGAACACTGAAGCTTTCTTT
j_call: TRBJ2-3; v_call: TRBV25-1; d_call: NA; clone_size: NA; cdr3_aa: CASSHLRGSTDTQYF; cdr3_nt: TGTGCCAGCAGCCATTTGAGAGGGAGCACAGATACGCAGTATTTT
j_call: TRBJ1-2; v_call: TRBV6-6; d_call: NA; clone_size: NA; cdr3_aa: CASRNGQNNYGYTF; cdr3_nt: TGTGCCAGCAGGAATGGACAGAATAACTATGGCTACACCTTC
j_call: TRBJ1-3; v_call: TRBV18; d_call: TRBD1; clone_size: few; cdr3_aa: CASSPGTGYGNTIYF; cdr3_nt: TGTGCCAGCTCACCCGGGACAGGGTACGGAAACACCATATATTTT
j_call: TRBJ2-3; v_call: TRBV12-5; d_call: TRBD2; clone_size: NA; cdr3_aa: CASGLVLGLAGGNTDTQYF; cdr3_nt: TGTGCTAGTGGTTTGGTACTTGGACTAGCGGGGGGGAACACAGATACGCAGTATTTT
j_call: TRBJ1-6; v_call: TRBV7-2; d_call: NA; clone_size: NA; cdr3_aa: CASSLGGASSYNSPLHF; cdr3_nt: TGTGCCAGCAGCTTAGGGGGGGCGAGCTCCTATAATTCACCCCTCCACTTT
j_call: TRBJ2-3; v_call: TRBV7-2; d_call: NA; clone_size: NA; cdr3_aa: CASTGGPNTDTQYF; cdr3_nt: TGTGCCAGCACCGGGGGGCCTAACACAGATACGCAGTATTTT
j_call: TRBJ1-2; v_call: TRBV18; d_call: NA; clone_size: once; cdr3_aa: CASSPAGSYGYTF; cdr3_nt: TGTGCCAGCTCACCAGCAGGGAGCTATGGCTACACCTTC
j_call: TRBJ1-2; v_call: TRBV10-3; d_call: NA; clone_size: NA; cdr3_aa: CAISGGGGLYGYTF; cdr3_nt: TGTGCCATCAGTGGGGGTGGGGGACTCTATGGCTACACCTTC
j_call: TRBJ1-5; v_call: TRBV6-1; d_call: NA; clone_size: NA; cdr3_aa: CASSPYRDNQPQHF; cdr3_nt: TGTGCCAGCAGTCCGTACAGGGACAATCAGCCCCAGCATTTT
j_call: TRBJ1-1; v_call: TRBV11-2; d_call: NA; clone_size: NA; cdr3_aa: CASSLQQARGTEAFF; cdr3_nt: TGTGCCAGCAGCTTACAACAGGCTCGTGGCACTGAAGCTTTCTTT
j_call: TRBJ1-4; v_call: TRBV15; d_call: TRBD1; clone_size: NA; cdr3_aa: CATSSPTGLREKLFF; cdr3_nt: TGTGCCACCAGCAGCCCGACAGGGCTACGTGAAAAACTGTTTTTT
j_call: TRBJ1-5; v_call: TRBV30; d_call: TRBD1; clone_size: NA; cdr3_aa: CAWSQGNSNQPQHF; cdr3_nt: TGTGCCTGGTCACAGGGGAATTCCAATCAGCCCCAGCATTTT
j_call: TRBJ2-5; v_call: TRBV2; d_call: TRBD2; clone_size: NA; cdr3_aa: CASSDGRGVGETQYF; cdr3_nt: TGTGCCAGCAGCGATGGACGGGGGGTAGGAGAGACCCAGTACTTC
j_call: TRBJ1-2; v_call: TRBV4-1; d_call: NA; clone_size: NA; cdr3_aa: CASSQAAGASYGYTF; cdr3_nt: TGCGCCAGCAGCCAAGCTGCGGGGGCGAGCTATGGCTACACCTTC
j_call: TRBJ2-1; v_call: TRBV5-4; d_call: TRBD2; clone_size: NA; cdr3_aa: CASSLGGGSYNEQFF; cdr3_nt: TGTGCCAGCAGCTTGGGCGGGGGCTCCTACAATGAGCAGTTCTTC
j_call: TRBJ1-4; v_call: TRBV7-2; d_call: NA; clone_size: NA; cdr3_aa: CASSLKGSWGAGRNEKLFF; cdr3_nt: TGTGCCAGCAGCTTAAAGGGGAGTTGGGGGGCTGGTCGAAATGAAAAACTGTTTTTT
j_call: TRBJ1-3; v_call: TRBV7-2; d_call: TRBD1; clone_size: NA; cdr3_aa: CASSLAVRGLGNTIYF; cdr3_nt: TGTGCCAGCAGCTTAGCAGTCAGGGGGCTTGGAAACACCATATATTTT
j_call: TRBJ1-1; v_call: TRBV7-2; d_call: NA; clone_size: NA; cdr3_aa: CASSLGEGSEAFF; cdr3_nt: TGTGCCAGCAGCTTAGGAGAGGGCAGTGAAGCTTTCTTT
j_call: TRBJ2-7; v_call: TRBV15; d_call: NA; clone_size: NA; cdr3_aa: CATSSQQGYEQYF; cdr3_nt: TGTGCCACCAGCAGCCAACAGGGCTACGAGCAGTACTTC
j_call: TRBJ1-1; v_call: TRBV14; d_call: NA; clone_size: NA; cdr3_aa: CASSHWDMGSGNTEAFF; cdr3_nt: TGTGCCAGCAGCCATTGGGACATGGGATCAGGGAACACTGAAGCTTTCTTT